One TCR beta chain is described in this entry. V was pared by 5 bases and J by 0 bases, with 9 bases of the junction left unmatched. This CDR3 spans 16 amino acids. CDR1 and CDR2 from the germline V gene are MDHEN and SYDVKM. The record originates from a study of blood T cell repertoires in COVID-19. Study-level background: Donors in the United States, Italy and Spain gave samples during acute or convalescent COVID-19. Sources were T cells, B-cell-depleted T cells, or PBMCs; the material itself was cDNA or gDNA.

Authors' data handling: Amplification of reference gene primers provided the estimated nucleated cell counts. TCRdb's copy holds only in-frame clones and misses some; the assay was immunoSEQ multiplex PCR. V, J and clone size are those of that table, while D and trimming were read from the DNA. The sample holds roughly 280,000 clones; 85% to 90% are singletons and the top ten take 2.4%. Cohort 3 donors counted as recovered after two negative PCRs, clearance, or resolved symptoms. Sequences were obtained from PBMCs or T cells enriched from blood (not recorded which). This sequence joins TRBV28 and TRBJ1-1; 7 bases are a match to TRBD1. The sequence was obtained from a young woman who had recovered from COVID-19. CDR3 loop: CASSLPMDRLNTEAFF. The CDR3 DNA reads TGTGCCAGCAGTCTCCCAATGGACAGGCTGAACACTGAAGCTTTCTTT.